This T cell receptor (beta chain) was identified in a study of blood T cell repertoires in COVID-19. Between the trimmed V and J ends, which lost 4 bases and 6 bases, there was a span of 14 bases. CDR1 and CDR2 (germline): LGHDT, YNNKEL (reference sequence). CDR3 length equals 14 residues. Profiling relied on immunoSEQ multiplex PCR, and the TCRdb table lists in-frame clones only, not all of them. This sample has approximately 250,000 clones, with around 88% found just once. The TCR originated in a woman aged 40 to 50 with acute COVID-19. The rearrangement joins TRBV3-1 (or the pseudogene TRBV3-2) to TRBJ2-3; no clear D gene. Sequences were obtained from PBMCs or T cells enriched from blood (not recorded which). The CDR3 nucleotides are TGTGCCAGCAGCCGAGAAGGTGGCAGGGATACGCAGTATTTT. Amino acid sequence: CASSREGGRDTQYF.